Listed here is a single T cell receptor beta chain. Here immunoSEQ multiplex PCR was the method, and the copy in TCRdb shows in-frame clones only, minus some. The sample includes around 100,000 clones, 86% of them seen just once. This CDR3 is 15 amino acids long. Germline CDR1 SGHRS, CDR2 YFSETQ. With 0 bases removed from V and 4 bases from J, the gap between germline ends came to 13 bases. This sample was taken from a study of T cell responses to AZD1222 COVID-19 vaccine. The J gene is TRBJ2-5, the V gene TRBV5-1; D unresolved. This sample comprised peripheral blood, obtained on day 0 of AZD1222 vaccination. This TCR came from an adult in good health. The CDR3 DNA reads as TGCGCCAGCAGCTTGGTCGGGCAGACAAGAGAGACCCAGTACTTC. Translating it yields CASSLVGQTRETQYF.